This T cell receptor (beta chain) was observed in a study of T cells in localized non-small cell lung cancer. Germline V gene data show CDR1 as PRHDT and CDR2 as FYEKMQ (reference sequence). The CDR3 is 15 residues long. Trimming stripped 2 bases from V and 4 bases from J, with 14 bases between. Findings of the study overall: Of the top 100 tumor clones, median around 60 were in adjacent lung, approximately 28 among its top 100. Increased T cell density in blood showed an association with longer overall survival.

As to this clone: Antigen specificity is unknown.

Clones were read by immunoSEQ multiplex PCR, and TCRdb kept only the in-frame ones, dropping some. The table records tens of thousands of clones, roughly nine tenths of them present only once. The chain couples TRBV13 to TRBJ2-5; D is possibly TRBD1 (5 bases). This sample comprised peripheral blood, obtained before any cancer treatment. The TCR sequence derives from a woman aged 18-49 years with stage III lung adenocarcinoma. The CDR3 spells CASSLKAGYGETQYF. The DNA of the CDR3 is TGTGCCAGCAGCTTAAAGGCAGGGTATGGAGAGACCCAGTACTTC. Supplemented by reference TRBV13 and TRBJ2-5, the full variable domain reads AAGVIQSPRHLIKEKRETATLKCYPIPRHDTVYWYQQGPGQDPQFLISFYEKMQSDKGSIPDRFSAQQFSDYHSELNMSSLELGDSALYFCASSLKAGYGETQYFGPGTRLLVL.